These 4 T cell receptor beta chains share one sample of origin, sequenced in a study of cytomegalovirus exposure and HLA in healthy donors. The PCR made use of 60 Vbeta and 13 Jbeta primers. TCRdb's table, derived via immunoSEQ multiplex PCR, lists solely in-frame clones and lacks some. The listing records around 65,000 clones. Specimen: PBMCs. These receptors all stem from a boy younger than 18 in good health and CMV-seronegative.

This chain connects TRBV5-1 to TRBJ1-1; D may be TRBD1 (5 bases). CDR1 is SGHRS, CDR2 YFSETQ, per germline. The V end was cut by 7 bases, the J end by 5 bases, with 15 bases between. The CDR3 length is 13 residues. CDR3 nucleotide sequence: TGCGCCAGCCGCACTCTCAGGGAAACTGAAGCTTTCTTT. It encodes CASRTLRETEAFF.

V and J are TRBV29-1 and TRBJ1-2; 8 bases line up with TRBD1. The V gene end was trimmed by 5 bases and the J gene end by 7 bases; junction bases not matched to a gene: 6. In germline, CDR1 is SQVTM, CDR2 ANQGSEA. There are 12 residues in the CDR3. CDR3 nucleotide sequence: TGCAGCGTTTCCCAGGGGGCGGGTGGCTACACCTTC. This gives the protein CSVSQGAGGYTF.

The rearrangement links TRBV4-3 to TRBJ2-3; 7 bases map to TRBD2. CDR3 length: 14 residues. CDR1 is LGHNA and CDR2 is YSLEER in the germline V gene. V was clipped by 1 base and J by 4 bases; unmatched bases: 2. Here the CDR3 DNA reads TGCGCCAGCAGCCAAGGAGGGAGGGCAGATACGCAGTATTTT. Its protein product is CASSQGGRADTQYF.

This sequence joins TRBV6-1 and TRBJ2-7, with TRBD1 matching 8 bases. Germline assignment: CDR1 MNHNS and CDR2 SASEGT. With 7 bases clipped from V and 4 bases from J, the junction kept 6 bases outside the gene matches. The CDR3 loop spans 13 amino acids. For the CDR3, the DNA is TGTGCCAGCAAGCGGCAGGGGGCTTACGAGCAGTACTTC. Protein product: CASKRQGAYEQYF.